The present T cell receptor (beta chain) was sequenced within a study of T cell responses to AZD1222 COVID-19 vaccine. V was clipped by 5 bases and J by 2 bases, with 12 bases between them. This CDR3 is 14 amino acids long. Germline-derived CDR1 and CDR2 are SGHTA and FQGTGA. The method was immunoSEQ multiplex PCR; TCRdb's version includes in-frame clones alone and lacks a portion of them. The sample carries around 180,000 clones, 85% to 95% recorded once. Sequenced material: peripheral blood, taken on day 0 of AZD1222 vaccination. This TCR came from an adult in good health. The chain has TRBV7-3 and TRBJ1-1, with a possible D match to TRBD1 (5 bases). CDR3 loop: CASSPGRVNTEAFF. The CDR3 DNA reads TGTGCCAGCAGCCCCGGCAGGGTCAACACTGAAGCTTTCTTT.